The present TCR beta chain was sequenced within a study of T-cell memory formation after mild COVID-19. Study-level background: Largely, the TCR clusters proved donor specific. General observations from the study: Several responding clones turned up in pre-infection memory, indicating that cross-reactive memory may have taken part. A balance of CD4 and CD8 characterized clones contracting day 15 to 85, whereas later expanders leaned CD4+.

This clonotype was seen a handful of times. Its antigen is not known. Libraries for TCRalpha and TCRbeta carried sample barcodes and unique molecular identifiers via 5'RACE. TCRdb reprocessed the 5' RACE reads via MiXCR and lists one record per CDR3 protein. The table lists roughly 300,000 distinct CDR3 sequences, around 16% of them singletons. CDR3 size: 13 residues. Germline CDR1 is DFQATT and CDR2 is SNEGSKA (reference sequence). With V trimmed by 5 bases and J by 5 bases, 7 bases remained unmatched. This rearrangement joins TRBV20-1 to TRBJ2-5, with TRBD1 matching over 8 bases. Sequencing was carried out using PBMCs or a T cell subset sorted from them (not recorded which). This receptor was taken from a man aged 18 to 30 who had mild COVID-19 (a few samples of this study predate the infection). Cell type and time point are not known. The DNA of the CDR3 is TGCAGTGCTTGGCCAGGGGGCGGTGAGACCCAGTACTTC. Residues: CSAWPGGGETQYF.